This T cell receptor (beta chain) is from a study of blood T cell repertoires in COVID-19 (dated by TCRdb to 2018 to 2021). About the investigation overall: Samples covering the acute and convalescent phases of COVID-19 were provided by collaborators in the United States, Italy and Spain. The prospective study material was composed of cDNA or gDNA derived from T cells, B-cell-depleted T cells, or PBMCs. Deeply sampled blood TCRbeta repertoires from subjects exposed to, actively infected with, or recovered from COVID-19 were included in the dataset. A freely available public database, intended as a resource for researchers studying the immune response to SARS-CoV-2, is where the repertoires were released. Samples came from the ongoing ImmuneRACE study (first 160 participants) plus 1,254 subjects from 6 global collaborators. Nearly every sample came with metadata listing a de-identified subject ID, COVID-19 status, age in years and sex. HLA class I and class II types, where available, came from metadata supplied by the sample provider rather than from assay-based typing. General study outcomes and caveats: The quantity of clinical and demographic metadata differed by source and by participant and was supplied without curation.

Only one count was recorded for this clone. Which antigen it targets is not known. Base qualities were left out, and no much larger clone turns up one base away. The CDR3 holds 13 amino acids from the cysteine to the phenylalanine. Solely the CDR3 DNA is kept, with 39 bases framed from the first base. V is pared back by 0 bases and J by 2 bases, with 7 bases lying between the germline termini. CDR1 and CDR2 are drawn from the germline V gene (reference sequence): GTSNPN, SVGIG. Collaborating institutions collected whole blood in K2EDTA tubes following their own protocols. For TCRbeta analysis, collaborators shipped samples in one of three forms: frozen whole blood, isolated PBMCs, or DNA extracted from either of those sample types. TCRbeta CDR3 regions were amplified from genomic DNA by means of the immunoSEQ Assay, a bias-controlled multiplex PCR. On the authors' methods: Within the assay, amplification of reference gene primers was used to estimate how many nucleated cells each sample contained. To quantify the absolute abundance of each unique TCRbeta CDR3 rearrangement, sequence reads were collapsed and filtered. For each sample, productive Simpson clonality was calculated as the square root of Simpson's diversity index across productive rearrangements. The table comes from immuneACCESS by way of TCRdb, which keeps in-frame sequences with V and J called. Part of the clones is missing from these tables; in studies checked, under half for an unresolved V gene and the rest for unknown reasons. V and J calls and clone size are given by that table; D and trimming were obtained from the DNA. The sample table records more than 150,000 clones; 60% to 80% of these occur just once. The ten largest account for about 26% of the sample.

Specimen: peripheral blood. This TCR was sampled from a woman aged 70-85 years with acute or convalescent COVID-19. The chain links TRBV30 with TRBJ2-5; the D gene is not confidently resolved. Here the CDR3 is given as CAWSVQPQETQYF. The DNA reads as follows: TGTGCCTGGAGTGTACAGCCTCAAGAGACCCAGTACTTC. Here the CDR3 is joined to the reference TRBV30 and TRBJ2-5 genes, and the full variable domain is: SQTIHQWPATLVQPVGSPLSLECTVEGTSNPNLYWYRQAAGRGLQLLFYSVGIGQISSEVPQNLSASRPQDRQFILSSKKLLLSDSGFYLCAWSVQPQETQYFGPGTRLLVL.